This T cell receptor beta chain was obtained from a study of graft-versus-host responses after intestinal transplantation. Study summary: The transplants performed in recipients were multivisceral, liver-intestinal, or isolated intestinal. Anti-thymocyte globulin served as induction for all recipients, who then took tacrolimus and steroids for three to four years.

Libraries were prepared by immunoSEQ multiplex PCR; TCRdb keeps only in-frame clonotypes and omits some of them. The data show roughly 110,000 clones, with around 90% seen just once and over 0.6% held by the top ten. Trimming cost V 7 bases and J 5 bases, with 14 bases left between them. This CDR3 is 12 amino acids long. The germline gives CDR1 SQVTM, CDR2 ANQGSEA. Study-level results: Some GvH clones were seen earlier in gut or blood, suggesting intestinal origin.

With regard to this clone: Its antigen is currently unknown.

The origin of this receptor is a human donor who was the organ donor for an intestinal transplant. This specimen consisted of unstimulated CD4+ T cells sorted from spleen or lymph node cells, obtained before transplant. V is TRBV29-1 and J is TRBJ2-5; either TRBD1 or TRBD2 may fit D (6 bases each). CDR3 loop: CSARRGKETQYF. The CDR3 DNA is TGCAGCGCGAGGAGGGGGAAGGAGACCCAGTACTTC.